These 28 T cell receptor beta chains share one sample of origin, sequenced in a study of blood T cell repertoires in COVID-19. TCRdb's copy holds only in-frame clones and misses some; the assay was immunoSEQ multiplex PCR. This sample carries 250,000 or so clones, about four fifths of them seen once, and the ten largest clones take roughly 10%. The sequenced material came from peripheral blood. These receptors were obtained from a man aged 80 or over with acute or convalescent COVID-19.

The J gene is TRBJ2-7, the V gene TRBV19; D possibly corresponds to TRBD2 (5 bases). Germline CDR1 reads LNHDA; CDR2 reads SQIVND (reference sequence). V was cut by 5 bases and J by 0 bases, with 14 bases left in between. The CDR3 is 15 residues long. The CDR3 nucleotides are TGTGCCAGTAGTCCCCCGACGGGGAGCTCCTACGAGCAGTACTTC. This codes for CASSPPTGSSYEQYF.

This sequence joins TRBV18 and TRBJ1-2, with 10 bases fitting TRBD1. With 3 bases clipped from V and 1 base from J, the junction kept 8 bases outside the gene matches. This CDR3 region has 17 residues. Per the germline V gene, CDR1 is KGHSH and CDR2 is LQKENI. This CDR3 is CASSPGQGRLFNYGYTF. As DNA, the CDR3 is TGTGCCAGCTCACCGGGACAGGGGCGACTATTTAACTATGGCTACACCTTC.

CDR3 nucleotide sequence: TGTGCCAGCAGCTCGGCCGGGACAGGGGTATGGGATACGCAGTATTTT. This sequence encodes CASSSAGTGVWDTQYF. The rearrangement links TRBV5-4 to TRBJ2-3, with TRBD1 matching 10 bases. J gave up 6 bases and V 3 bases, and 10 bases lay outside the gene matches. CDR3 length equals 16 residues. Germline V lookup: CDR1 SGHNT, CDR2 YYREEE (reference sequence).

The CDR3 region is CASEGARGANVLTF. CDR3 bases: TGTGCCAGCGAGGGGGCGCGAGGGGCCAACGTCCTGACTTTC. This chain uses TRBV7-8 with TRBJ2-6; 7 bases agree with TRBD1. Trimming at V came to 8 bases and at J to 4 bases, leaving 5 bases not matched to a gene. Germline CDR1 is SGHVS and CDR2 is FQNEAQ. This CDR3 comprises 14 residues. The full variable domain, rest sourced from reference TRBV7-8 and TRBJ2-6, is GAGVSQSPRYKVAKRGQDVALRCDPISGHVSLFWYQQALGQGPEFLTYFQNEAQLDKSGLPSDRFFAERPEGSVSTLKIQRTQQEDSAVYLCASEGARGANVLTFGAGSRLTVL.

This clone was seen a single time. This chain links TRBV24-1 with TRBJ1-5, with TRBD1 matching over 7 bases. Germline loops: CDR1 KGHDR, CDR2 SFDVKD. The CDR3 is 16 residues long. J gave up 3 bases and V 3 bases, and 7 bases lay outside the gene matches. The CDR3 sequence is CATSDGSGQPNQPQHF. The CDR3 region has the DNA TGTGCCACCAGTGATGGCTCGGGACAGCCCAATCAGCCCCAGCATTTT.

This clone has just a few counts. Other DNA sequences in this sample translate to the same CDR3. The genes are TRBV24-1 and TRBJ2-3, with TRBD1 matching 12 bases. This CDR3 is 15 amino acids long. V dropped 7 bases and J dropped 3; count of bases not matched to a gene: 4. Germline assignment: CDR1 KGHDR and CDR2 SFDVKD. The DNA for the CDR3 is TGTGCCACCAGGGGACAGGGGGCTGGTACAGATACGCAGTATTTT. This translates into CATRGQGAGTDTQYF.

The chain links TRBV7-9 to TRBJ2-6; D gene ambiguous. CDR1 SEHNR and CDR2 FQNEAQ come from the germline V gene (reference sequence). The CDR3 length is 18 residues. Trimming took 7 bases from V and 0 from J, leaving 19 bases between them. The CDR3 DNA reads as TGTGCCAGCAATACGAATTTGAGAGCCATCTCTGGGGCCAACGTCCTGACTTTC. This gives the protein CASNTNLRAISGANVLTF.

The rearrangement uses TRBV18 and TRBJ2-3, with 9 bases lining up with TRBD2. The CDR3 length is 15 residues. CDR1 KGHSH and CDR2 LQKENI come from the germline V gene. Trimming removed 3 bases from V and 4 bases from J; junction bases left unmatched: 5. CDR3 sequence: CASSPVSGSSDTQYF. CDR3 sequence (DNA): TGTGCCAGCTCACCGGTTAGCGGGAGCTCAGATACGCAGTATTTT.

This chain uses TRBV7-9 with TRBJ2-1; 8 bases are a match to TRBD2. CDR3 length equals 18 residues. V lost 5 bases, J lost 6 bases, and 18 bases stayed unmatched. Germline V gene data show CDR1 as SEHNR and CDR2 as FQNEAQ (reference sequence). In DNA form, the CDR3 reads TGTGCCAGCAGCAAGACCCGGGGGGGCGGGAGAGTAGGCAATGAGCAGTTCTTC. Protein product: CASSKTRGGGRVGNEQFF.

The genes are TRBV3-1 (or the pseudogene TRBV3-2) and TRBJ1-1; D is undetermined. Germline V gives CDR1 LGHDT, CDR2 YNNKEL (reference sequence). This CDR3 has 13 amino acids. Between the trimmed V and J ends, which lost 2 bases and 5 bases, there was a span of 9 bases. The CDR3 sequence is CASSQPVATEAFF. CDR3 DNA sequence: TGTGCCAGCAGCCAACCAGTAGCTACTGAAGCTTTCTTT.

CDR3 sequence reads: CAYLLAAYEQYF. The CDR3 bases are TGTGCCTACCTACTAGCCGCCTACGAGCAGTACTTC. The V and J genes are TRBV30 and TRBJ2-7, with D perhaps TRBD2 (6 bases). Germline assignment: CDR1 GTSNPN and CDR2 SVGIG (reference sequence). There are 12 residues in the CDR3. Trimming left V 7 bases short and J 2 bases short, with 12 bases between.

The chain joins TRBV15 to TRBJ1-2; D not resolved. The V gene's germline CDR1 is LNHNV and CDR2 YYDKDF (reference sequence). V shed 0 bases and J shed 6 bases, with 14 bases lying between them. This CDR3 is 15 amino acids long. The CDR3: CATSRDLRGKNGYTF. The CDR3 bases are TGTGCCACCAGCAGAGATCTTCGGGGTAAGAATGGCTACACCTTC.

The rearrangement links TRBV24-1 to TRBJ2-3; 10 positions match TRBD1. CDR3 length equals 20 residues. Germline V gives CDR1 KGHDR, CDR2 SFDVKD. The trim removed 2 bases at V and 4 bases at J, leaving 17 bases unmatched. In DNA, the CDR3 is TGTGCCACCAGTGATTATAACCTAAAACCGGGACAGGGGAACCCAGATACGCAGTATTTT. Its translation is CATSDYNLKPGQGNPDTQYF.

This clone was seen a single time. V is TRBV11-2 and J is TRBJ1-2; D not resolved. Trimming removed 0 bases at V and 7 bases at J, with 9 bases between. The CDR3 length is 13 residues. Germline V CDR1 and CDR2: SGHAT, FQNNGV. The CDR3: CASSLDREAGYTF. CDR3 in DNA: TGTGCCAGCAGCTTAGATAGGGAGGCTGGCTACACCTTC.

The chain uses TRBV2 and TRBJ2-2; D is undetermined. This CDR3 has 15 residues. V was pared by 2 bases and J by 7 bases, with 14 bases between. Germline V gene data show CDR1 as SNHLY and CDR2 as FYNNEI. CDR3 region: CASSERISSGGELFF. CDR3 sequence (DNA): TGTGCCAGCAGTGAAAGAATCTCGTCGGGCGGGGAGCTGTTTTTT. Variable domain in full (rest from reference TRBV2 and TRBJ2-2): EPEVTQTPSHQVTQMGQEVILRCVPISNHLYFYWYRQILGQKVEFLVSFYNNEISEKSEIFDDQFSVERPDGSNFTLKIRSTKLEDSAMYFCASSERISSGGELFFGEGSRLTVL.

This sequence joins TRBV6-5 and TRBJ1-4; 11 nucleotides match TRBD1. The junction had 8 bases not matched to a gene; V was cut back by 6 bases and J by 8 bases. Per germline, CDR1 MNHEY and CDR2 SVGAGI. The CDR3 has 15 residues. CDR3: CASRNSGTGGEKLFF. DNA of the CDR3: TGTGCCAGCAGGAACAGCGGGACAGGGGGAGAAAAACTGTTTTTT.

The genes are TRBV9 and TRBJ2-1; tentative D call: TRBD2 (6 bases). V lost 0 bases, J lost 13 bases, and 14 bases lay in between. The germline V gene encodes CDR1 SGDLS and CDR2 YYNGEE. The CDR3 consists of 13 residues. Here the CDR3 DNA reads TGTGCCAGCAGCGTAGATGGTGCGGGATTTCAGTTCTTC. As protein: CASSVDGAGFQFF.

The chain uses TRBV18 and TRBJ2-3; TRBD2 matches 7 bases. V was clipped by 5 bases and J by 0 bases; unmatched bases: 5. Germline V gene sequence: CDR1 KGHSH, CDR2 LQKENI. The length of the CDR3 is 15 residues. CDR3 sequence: CASSAGLPSTDTQYF. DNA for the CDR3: TGTGCCAGCTCAGCGGGACTACCTAGCACAGATACGCAGTATTTT.

The chain's CDR3 is CAWGTGAGTEAFF. The CDR3 bases are TGTGCCTGGGGGACAGGTGCGGGCACTGAAGCTTTCTTT. This sequence joins TRBV30 and TRBJ1-1, with TRBD1 matching over 8 bases. CDR1 is GTSNPN and CDR2 is SVGIG in the germline V gene (reference sequence). After removal of 5 bases from V and 4 bases from J, the junction contained 6 bases not matched to a gene. The CDR3 is made up of 13 amino acids.

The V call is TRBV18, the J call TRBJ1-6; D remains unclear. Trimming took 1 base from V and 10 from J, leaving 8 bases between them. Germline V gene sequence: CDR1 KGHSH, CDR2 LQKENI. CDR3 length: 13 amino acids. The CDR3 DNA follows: TGTGCCAGCTCACCACACCGAGGGTCACCCCTCCACTTT. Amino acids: CASSPHRGSPLHF.

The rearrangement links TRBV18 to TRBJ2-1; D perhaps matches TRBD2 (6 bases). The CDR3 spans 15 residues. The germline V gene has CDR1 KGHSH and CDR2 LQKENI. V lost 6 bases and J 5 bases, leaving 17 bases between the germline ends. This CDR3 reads CASSSLGGRNNEQFF. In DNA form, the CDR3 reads TGTGCCAGCTCTTCTCTTGGAGGGCGAAACAATGAGCAGTTCTTC.

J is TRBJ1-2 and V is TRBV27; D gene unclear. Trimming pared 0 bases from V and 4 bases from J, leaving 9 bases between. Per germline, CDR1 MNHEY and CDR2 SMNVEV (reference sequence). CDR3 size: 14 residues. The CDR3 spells CASSLSRRGYGYTF. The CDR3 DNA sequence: TGTGCCAGCAGTTTATCTCGACGAGGCTATGGCTACACCTTC.

The CDR3 coding sequence is TGTGCCAGCAGTTTGGCCAGGAGGTCGGGCGGCTACACCTTC. Its translation: CASSLARRSGGYTF. This sequence joins TRBV28 and TRBJ1-2, with unresolved D. Germline V gene sequence: CDR1 MDHEN, CDR2 SYDVKM. Trimming took off 3 bases at V and 8 bases at J, with 16 bases between the two ends. CDR3 length equals 14 residues.

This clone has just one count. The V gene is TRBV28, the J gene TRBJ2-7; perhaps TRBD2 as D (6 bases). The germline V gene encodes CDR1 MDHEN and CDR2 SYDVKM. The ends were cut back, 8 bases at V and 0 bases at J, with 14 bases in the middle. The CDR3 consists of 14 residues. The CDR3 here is CASGRLVSSYEQYF. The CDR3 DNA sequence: TGTGCCAGCGGAAGACTAGTGAGCTCCTACGAGCAGTACTTC.

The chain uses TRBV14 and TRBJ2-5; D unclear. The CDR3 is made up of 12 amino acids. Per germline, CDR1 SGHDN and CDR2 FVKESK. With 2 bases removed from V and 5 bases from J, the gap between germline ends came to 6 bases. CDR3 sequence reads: CASSQSRETQYF. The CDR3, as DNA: TGTGCCAGCAGCCAAAGTCGGGAGACCCAGTACTTC.

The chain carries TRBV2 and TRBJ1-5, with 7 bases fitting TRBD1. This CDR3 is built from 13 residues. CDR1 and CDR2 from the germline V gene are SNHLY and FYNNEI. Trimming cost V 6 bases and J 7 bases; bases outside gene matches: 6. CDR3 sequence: CASSLHRGQPQHF. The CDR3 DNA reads TGTGCCAGCAGCCTTCACAGGGGCCAGCCCCAGCATTTT.

CDR3 region: CASRRGGNEQFF. For the CDR3, the DNA is TGTGCCAGCAGGCGGGGGGGCAATGAGCAGTTCTTC. V is TRBV6-5 and J is TRBJ2-1, with TRBD2 matching 9 bases. V lost 6 bases and J lost 6; bases outside the gene matches: 0. The length of the CDR3 is 12 residues. The germline V gene encodes CDR1 MNHEY and CDR2 SVGAGI.

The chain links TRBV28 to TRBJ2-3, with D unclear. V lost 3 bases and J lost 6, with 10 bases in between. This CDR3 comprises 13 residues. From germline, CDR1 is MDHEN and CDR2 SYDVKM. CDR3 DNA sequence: TGTGCCAGCAGTTTGGAGACTTTTGATACGCAGTATTTT. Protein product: CASSLETFDTQYF. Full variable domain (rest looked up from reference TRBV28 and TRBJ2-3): DVKVTQSSRYLVKRTGEKVFLECVQDMDHENMFWYRQDPGLGLRLIYFSYDVKMKEKGDIPEGYSVSREKKERFSLILESASTNQTSMYLCASSLETFDTQYFGPGTRLTVL.